These 20 T cell receptor beta chains came from one sample sequenced in a study of response to subunit inactivated influenza vaccine. Using its own MiXCR run on the RT-PCR reads, TCRdb lists one record per CDR3 protein. Of approximately 480,000 distinct CDR3 sequences listed, 9.5% to 12% are singletons. Here the sequenced sample was PBMCs from blood, taken 45 days after vaccination. The receptors originated from a man aged 50 to 59 who received an inactivated influenza vaccine.

The V and J genes are TRBV6-1 and TRBJ1-1; no reliable D call. CDR3 length equals 14 residues. Germline-derived CDR1 and CDR2 are MNHNS and SASEGT. The ends were cut back, 2 bases at V and 4 bases at J, with 11 bases in the middle. CDR3 loop: CASSEHGVSTEAFF. DNA of the CDR3: TGTGCCAGCAGTGAACATGGGGTTAGCACTGAAGCTTTCTTT.

The table lists this clonotype with a count of one. A much larger clone lies one base from this, so it may be a read error. This chain connects TRBV18 to TRBJ2-3; D not resolved. Trimming took off 1 base at V and 10 bases at J, with 15 bases between the two ends. The CDR3 extends over 14 amino acids. Germline V CDR1 and CDR2: KGHSH, LQKENI. The CDR3 here is CASSPRVELTAQYF. Written as DNA, the CDR3 is TGTGCCAGCTCACCACGGGTTGAGCTAACCGCGCAGTATTTT.

As concerns this clonotype: A much larger clone differs from this one at a single base, so this may be a read error. The chain's CDR3 is CASTTPARETQYF. CDR3 nucleotide sequence: TGTGCCAGCACCACCCCAGCGAGAGAGACCCAGTACTTC. V usage is TRBV7-2 and J usage is TRBJ2-5; D call uncertain. This CDR3 contains 13 residues. Germline V gene data show CDR1 as SGHTA and CDR2 as FQGNSA. Trimming pared 7 bases from V and 4 bases from J, leaving 13 bases between.

The chain recombines TRBV10-1 with TRBJ2-5; D ambiguous. CDR3 size: 12 residues. V was shortened by 4 bases and J by 5 bases, with 8 bases between the two germline ends. From germline, CDR1 is WNHNN and CDR2 SYGVQD (reference sequence). As DNA, the CDR3 is TGCGCCAGCAGTGGAGACACGGAGACCCAGTACTTC. It translates to CASSGDTETQYF.

This clonotype occurred many times. The rearrangement uses TRBV29-1 and TRBJ2-7; D might be TRBD1 (5 bases). CDR3 length: 12 amino acids. The germline V and J ends were trimmed by 3 bases and 6 bases, with 12 bases remaining between them. Germline V gene lookup returns CDR1 SQVTM and CDR2 ANQGSEA. The CDR3 here is CSVEAGSGEQYF. CDR3 sequence (DNA): TGCAGCGTTGAGGCAGGGTCGGGCGAGCAGTACTTC.

The chain combines TRBV28 with TRBJ2-2; no clear D gene. Germline values: CDR1 MDHEN, CDR2 SYDVKM. The CDR3 loop spans 15 amino acids. Trimming shortened V by 1 base and J by 6 bases, and 12 bases separated the two germline ends. The CDR3 reads CASSLYGFGPGELFF. CDR3 bases: TGTGCCAGCAGTTTATACGGTTTCGGGCCCGGGGAGCTGTTTTTT.

The chain couples TRBV12-3 or TRBV12-4 to TRBJ2-1; 8 nucleotides match TRBD2. The CDR3 has 13 amino acids. V gave up 7 bases and J gave up 7 bases; unmatched junction bases: 6. The CDR3: CASTTGGVNEQFF. The DNA for the CDR3 is TGTGCCAGCACGACGGGGGGGGTAAATGAGCAGTTCTTC.

This clonotype occurred many times. The rearrangement joins TRBV7-2 to TRBJ2-5; D uncertain. The V gene's germline CDR1 is SGHTA and CDR2 FQGNSA. Trimming cost V 3 bases and J 5 bases, with 10 bases left between them. CDR3 length: 13 residues. This chain's CDR3 is CASSFRVAETQYF. CDR3 coding DNA: TGTGCCAGCAGCTTTAGGGTAGCCGAGACCCAGTACTTC.

This clonotype showed up just a few times. The chain carries TRBV29-1 and TRBJ2-2; no definite D call. CDR1 and CDR2 from the germline V gene are SQVTM and ANQGSEA. The CDR3 covers 14 residues. The V end lost 4 bases, the J end lost 7 bases, and 16 bases lay between the germline ends. The CDR3, as DNA: TGCAGCGTTGCCTGGACGGCGCAAAACGGGGAGCTGTTTTTT. Translated: CSVAWTAQNGELFF.

This clonotype came up many times. V gene TRBV5-1 combines with J gene TRBJ2-5; D ambiguous. Germline V lookup: CDR1 SGHRS, CDR2 YFSETQ. The ends were cut back, 3 bases at V and 4 bases at J, with 10 bases in the middle. The CDR3 totals 13 residues. Here the CDR3 DNA reads TGCGCCAGCAGCTCCAACAGTGGAGAGACCCAGTACTTC. Translated, it gives CASSSNSGETQYF.

The sample holds a few counts of this clonotype. The V and J genes are TRBV29-1 and TRBJ2-5; 7 bases are a match to TRBD1. The CDR3 has 13 residues. Germline V gives CDR1 SQVTM, CDR2 ANQGSEA. The ends lost 7 bases at V and 4 bases at J; junction bases unmatched: 9. DNA for the CDR3: TGCAGCGGAGGACAGGTAGTTCGAGAGACCCAGTACTTC. Protein sequence: CSGGQVVRETQYF.

This clonotype was seen at least ten times. The chain has TRBV5-1 and TRBJ2-2; TRBD1 aligns across 7 bases. The CDR3 sequence is 15 residues long. Unmatched junction bases numbered 5, after V lost 4 bases and J lost 2 bases. Germline V gene sequence: CDR1 SGHRS, CDR2 YFSETQ. CDR3 sequence: CASSRGQSNTGELFF. In nucleotides, the CDR3 is TGCGCCAGCAGCCGGGGACAGAGTAACACCGGGGAGCTGTTTTTT.

The chain carries TRBV7-8 and TRBJ2-1, with D possibly called TRBD1 or TRBD2 (6 bases each). Trimming removed 5 bases from V and 7 bases from J, with 15 bases in between. Per germline, CDR1 SGHVS and CDR2 FQNEAQ. This CDR3 is 14 amino acids long. CDR3 DNA sequence: TGTGCCAGCAGCCCAAGGGGGGAACTGAATGAGCAGTTCTTC. Its translation is CASSPRGELNEQFF.

This clonotype was observed a few times. This chain uses TRBV2 with TRBJ2-7; 11 bases are a match to TRBD1. There are 15 residues in the CDR3. Germline CDR1 is SNHLY and CDR2 is FYNNEI. The ends lost 2 bases at V and 5 bases at J; junction bases unmatched: 5. The CDR3 sequence: CASSEPGQGGHEQYF. In DNA form, the CDR3 reads TGTGCCAGCAGTGAACCGGGACAGGGGGGCCACGAGCAGTACTTC.

This clonotype was recorded a few times. This chain connects TRBV20-1 to TRBJ2-6; 8 nucleotides agree with TRBD1. The CDR3 is 15 residues long. The V gene end was trimmed by 3 bases and the J gene end by 4 bases; junction bases not matched to a gene: 5. The germline V gene has CDR1 DFQATT and CDR2 SNEGSKA (reference sequence). The DNA for the CDR3 is TGCAGTGCTAGCCTACGGACAGGGGGGGCCAACGTCCTGACTTTC. Its protein is CSASLRTGGANVLTF.

The chain is built from TRBV12-3 or TRBV12-4 and TRBJ1-2, with a weak D call TRBD1 (6 bases). The V end was cut by 5 bases, the J end by 8 bases, with 27 bases between. This CDR3 region has 17 residues. CDR3 DNA sequence: TGTGCCAGCAGTCCTTTTAGGGGGGCATACCCCTCGGGGGGCTACACCTTC. Protein product: CASSPFRGAYPSGGYTF.

There are a few counts of this clonotype. The V call is TRBV4-3, the J call TRBJ2-2; a weak D match, TRBD1 (6 bases). Germline CDR1 is LGHNA and CDR2 is YSLEER. The CDR3 is 14 amino acids. V was shortened by 7 bases and J by 2 bases, with 11 bases between the two germline ends. The CDR3 bases are TGCGCCAGCATGCCGGGACAAAACACCGGGGAGCTGTTTTTT. It specifies CASMPGQNTGELFF.

Only a few counts were recorded for this clonotype. An end of the junction differs from the germline gene, which may be a read error. The chain has TRBV19 and TRBJ1-2, with 7 bases identical to TRBD1. CDR3 length equals 11 residues. The germline V gene encodes CDR1 LNHDA and CDR2 SQIVND (reference sequence). The CDR3 loop is CASIQRGRTLF. The DNA of the CDR3 is TGTGCCAGTATCCAGAGGGGGCGCACACTCTTC.

This clonotype was picked up a small number of times. V usage is TRBV2 and J usage is TRBJ2-1; TRBD2 might be the D (6 bases). Trimming removed 2 bases at V and 3 bases at J, with 11 bases between. Germline CDR1 and CDR2: SNHLY and FYNNEI. The CDR3 totals 15 residues. The CDR3, as DNA: TGTGCCAGCAGTGAATTTTCCGGGAGCTACAATGAGCAGTTCTTC. It is translated as CASSEFSGSYNEQFF.

CDR3 protein: CASRIRDVTGELFF. The CDR3 DNA sequence: TGTGCCAGCAGAATCCGGGACGTCACCGGGGAGCTGTTTTTT. The chain employs TRBV6-1 and TRBJ2-2; D might be TRBD1 or TRBD2, each matching 5 bases. V was trimmed by 6 bases and J by 4 bases, leaving 12 bases between them. The CDR3 runs 14 residues. The V gene's germline CDR1 is MNHNS and CDR2 SASEGT.